The 23 T cell receptor beta chains in this list originate from one sample, sequenced in a study of blood T cells in healthy people across ages. Next came a second PCR, run for roughly 6 to 11 cycles, which used a sample-barcoded 5' primer along with a J-beta primer mix. A single record per CDR3 protein comes from TCRdb applying MiXCR to the 5' RACE reads. In the table there are some 710,000 distinct CDR3 sequences, around half of which are singletons. The sequenced sample was blood. These receptors came from an elderly man in good health.

The chain uses TRBV20-1 and TRBJ2-3; weak D call: TRBD2 (5 bases). The CDR3 extends over 15 amino acids. Per germline, CDR1 DFQATT and CDR2 SNEGSKA (reference sequence). The V gene lost 6 bases and the J gene lost 6 bases, with 22 bases spanning the gap. CDR3 loop: CSASTGISVADTQYF. CDR3 DNA sequence: TGCAGTGCATCCACCGGGATATCAGTAGCGGATACGCAGTATTTT.

The V gene is TRBV12-3 or TRBV12-4, the J gene TRBJ1-5; D might be TRBD1 (5 bases). Trimming left V 6 bases short and J 8 bases short, with 17 bases between. This CDR3 region has 14 residues. The CDR3 here is CASSRTGLVKPQHF. In DNA, the CDR3 is TGTGCCAGCAGCCGTACAGGATTGGTGAAGCCCCAGCATTTT.

This clonotype was observed a handful of times. This sequence may be a read error, since a much larger clone differs from it by one base. Here the CDR3 reads CASSFDREETQYF. CDR3 nucleotides: TGCGCCAGCAGCTTTGACAGGGAAGAGACCCAGTACTTC. V and J are TRBV5-1 and TRBJ2-5, with 7 bases matching TRBD1. The CDR3 is made up of 13 amino acids. The V and J ends lost 2 bases and 3 bases, in that order; junction bases with no gene match: 1. Germline V gene data show CDR1 as SGHRS and CDR2 as YFSETQ.

In this sample, this clonotype turned up once. This chain connects TRBV5-1 to TRBJ2-2, with TRBD2 as a possible D gene (6 bases). V lost 1 base, J lost 0 bases, and 13 bases lay in between. Germline V CDR1 and CDR2: SGHRS, YFSETQ. The length of the CDR3 is 17 residues. The CDR3: CASSLSSGATNTGELFF. As DNA, the CDR3 is TGCGCCAGCAGCTTGAGTAGCGGAGCTACGAACACCGGGGAGCTGTTTTTT.

This clonotype was seen a handful of times. The V gene is TRBV30, the J gene TRBJ1-1; maybe TRBD1 (5 bases). V shed 7 bases and J shed 0 bases, with 12 bases lying between them. CDR3 length: 13 amino acids. Germline lookup yields CDR1 GTSNPN and CDR2 SVGIG (reference sequence). Here the CDR3 reads CALATDMNTEAFF. DNA of the CDR3: TGTGCCTTAGCGACAGACATGAACACTGAAGCTTTCTTT.

For this clonotype: The junction does not match germline at one end; this may be a read error. V and J are TRBV10-3 and TRBJ2-7, with a possible D match to TRBD2 (7 bases). The DNA end is more similar to TRBJ2-5, so the J call may be wrong. Germline V gene data show CDR1 as ENHRY and CDR2 as SYGVKD. This CDR3 has 17 residues. In nucleotides, the CDR3 is TGTCCCATCAGTGAGCCCTCTCCGGGGGGCTGGCCAGAGACCCAGTACTTC. Translation gives CPISEPSPGGWPETQYF.

V gene TRBV6-2 or TRBV6-3 combines with J gene TRBJ2-7; D tentatively fits TRBD1 or TRBD2 (6 bases each). The CDR3 has 14 residues. Germline lookup yields CDR1 MNHEY and CDR2 SVGEGT. Trimming cost V 4 bases and J 2 bases, with 12 bases left between them. The CDR3 sequence is CASSFRGTTYEQYF. The CDR3 DNA is TGTGCCAGCAGTTTCCGCGGGACAACCTACGAGCAGTACTTC.

This clonotype was detected many times. The chain combines TRBV2 with TRBJ2-1; D is undetermined. Trimming stripped 3 bases from V and 3 bases from J, with 3 bases between. Per the germline V gene, CDR1 is SNHLY and CDR2 is FYNNEI. This CDR3 contains 12 residues. CDR3 sequence (DNA): TGTGCCAGCAGTGAGGTCTACAATGAGCAGTTCTTC. Translated: CASSEVYNEQFF.

This clonotype has a handful of counts. This chain uses TRBV6-5 with TRBJ2-1; 7 bases align to TRBD2. V lost 2 bases to trimming and J lost 7 bases; unmatched junction nucleotides: 5. Germline-derived CDR1 and CDR2 are MNHEY and SVGAGI. There are 14 residues in the CDR3. CDR3 sequence: CASSYATSLNEQFF. Here the CDR3 DNA reads TGTGCCAGCAGTTACGCGACTAGCTTGAATGAGCAGTTCTTC.

The chain uses TRBV29-1 and TRBJ2-1; D is unresolved. Germline V CDR1 and CDR2: SQVTM, ANQGSEA. Deletions cut 1 base from V and 1 base from J, with 8 bases between. The CDR3 extends over 14 amino acids. CDR3 amino acids: CSVEAAESYNEQFF. The CDR3 DNA follows: TGCAGCGTTGAAGCAGCTGAATCCTACAATGAGCAGTTCTTC.

This clonotype was seen a handful of times. The DNA for the CDR3 is TGTGCCAGCAGCCCCGGGCTAGCGGGAGTGCAGTACTTC. This sequence encodes CASSPGLAGVQYF. The V and J genes are TRBV7-2 and TRBJ2-7; 10 positions match TRBD2. V gave up 5 bases and J gave up 9 bases; unmatched junction bases: 7. This CDR3 has 13 residues. CDR1 is SGHTA and CDR2 is FQGNSA in the germline V gene.

This clonotype came up a few times. The chain combines TRBV28 with TRBJ2-4; 11 nucleotides line up with TRBD1. The tail of the sequence fits TRBJ2-7 better, so the J call may be wrong. CDR1 is MDHEN and CDR2 is SYDVKM in the germline V gene. This CDR3 comprises 16 residues. The CDR3 coding sequence is TGTGCCAGCAGTTACCGGATCGGGACAGGGGGATCCGAGCAGTACTTC. Amino acids: CASSYRIGTGGSEQYF.

The chain carries TRBV12-3 or TRBV12-4 and TRBJ2-7; TRBD1 matches at 7 bases. The CDR3 runs 15 residues. Trimming removed 2 bases from V and 4 bases from J; junction bases left unmatched: 8. CDR3 sequence reads: CASSLIGRGSYEQYF. The DNA for the CDR3 is TGTGCCAGCAGTTTAATAGGCAGGGGGTCGTACGAGCAGTACTTC.

This clonotype was detected a few times. The chain carries TRBV27 and TRBJ2-3; D gene uncertain. V lost 4 bases and J lost 8, with 10 bases in between. Germline V lookup: CDR1 MNHEY, CDR2 SMNVEV (reference sequence). This CDR3 has 12 residues. CDR3 DNA: TGTGCCAGCAGTTCCTACCTGGGTACGCAGTATTTT. It translates to CASSSYLGTQYF.

This clonotype was seen ten or more times. This chain connects TRBV27 to TRBJ2-1; 9 nucleotides agree with TRBD1. The CDR3 spans 16 residues. J gave up 2 bases and V 5 bases, and 7 bases lay outside the gene matches. Germline assignment: CDR1 MNHEY and CDR2 SMNVEV (reference sequence). CDR3: CASSPRDRVTYNEQFF. The DNA of the CDR3 is TGTGCCAGCAGTCCCCGGGACAGGGTTACCTACAATGAGCAGTTCTTC.

This rearrangement joins TRBV12-3 or TRBV12-4 to TRBJ2-7; 11 nucleotides align to TRBD2. The ends lost 5 bases at V and 7 bases at J; junction bases unmatched: 13. The CDR3 sequence is 16 residues long. DNA of the CDR3: TGTGCCAGCAGTACGAATAGGGGACTAGCGGTCAATGAGCAGTACTTC. Translation: CASSTNRGLAVNEQYF.

This chain uses TRBV7-2 with TRBJ1-1; TRBD1 matches 9 bases. Germline trimming cut 0 bases from V and 0 bases from J; bases unmatched to any gene: 11. This CDR3 is built from 19 residues. Looked up from germline, CDR1 is SGHTA and CDR2 is FQGNSA. CDR3 in DNA: TGTGCCAGCAGCTTAGCGCAGACGGGACAGGGAACCATGAACACTGAAGCTTTCTTT. Its protein is CASSLAQTGQGTMNTEAFF. The whole variable domain, filled in from reference TRBV7-2 and TRBJ1-1, reads GAGVSQSPSNKVTEKGKDVELRCDPISGHTALYWYRQSLGQGLEFLIYFQGNSAPDKSGLPSDRFSAERTGGSVSTLTIQRTQQEDSAVYLCASSLAQTGQGTMNTEAFFGQGTRLTVV.

The rearrangement links TRBV28 to TRBJ2-5; TRBD2 agrees at 7 bases. This CDR3 spans 15 amino acids. The V gene end was trimmed by 3 bases and the J gene end by 3 bases; junction bases not matched to a gene: 7. Germline V gene sequence: CDR1 MDHEN, CDR2 SYDVKM. The CDR3 protein is CASSLRGREEETQYF. CDR3 coding DNA: TGTGCCAGCAGTTTGCGGGGGAGGGAGGAAGAGACCCAGTACTTC.

The gene calls are TRBV7-8 and TRBJ2-5; 9 bases agree with TRBD1. CDR3 length: 14 residues. Germline V gene lookup returns CDR1 SGHVS and CDR2 FQNEAQ. V dropped 7 bases and J dropped 1; count of bases not matched to a gene: 4. The CDR3 DNA reads TGTGCCAGCACGTCGGGACAGGGCCAAGAGACCCAGTACTTC. This codes for CASTSGQGQETQYF.

A remark on this clonotype: Mismatch with germline at one junction end may stem from a read error. J is TRBJ2-6 and V is TRBV10-3; TRBD2 is a possible D gene (7 bases). The CDR3 is 17 residues long. Germline V gene sequence: CDR1 ENHRY, CDR2 SYGVKD. The CDR3 nucleotides are TGTGCCATCAGTGAGGACAGTCCCGTCCGGGGGGCCAACGTCCCGACTTTC. Protein product: CAISEDSPVRGANVPTF.

The chain employs TRBV7-2 and TRBJ2-1; D gene unclear. This CDR3 is built from 11 residues. Trimming stripped 3 bases from V and 10 bases from J, with 7 bases between. Per the germline V gene, CDR1 is SGHTA and CDR2 is FQGNSA. The CDR3 DNA reads as TGTGCCAGCAGCTTTGGGAAGGAGCAGTTCTTC. As protein: CASSFGKEQFF.

This clonotype turned up a few times. The V call is TRBV25-1, the J call TRBJ2-3, with D unresolved. The CDR3 contains 13 residues. From germline, CDR1 is MGHDK and CDR2 SYGVNS. Trimming took 7 bases from V and 2 from J, leaving 10 bases between them. The CDR3 region is CASIEAVTDTQYF. CDR3 in DNA: TGTGCCAGCATCGAGGCAGTCACAGATACGCAGTATTTT.

This chain joins TRBV27 and TRBJ1-2, with no clear D. Germline loops: CDR1 MNHEY, CDR2 SMNVEV (reference sequence). The CDR3 consists of 13 residues. Deletions cut 5 bases from V and 3 bases from J, with 10 bases between. The CDR3 loop is CASSNREYYGYTF. As DNA, the CDR3 is TGTGCCAGCAGTAACAGAGAATACTATGGCTACACCTTC.